Detailed here is one T cell receptor (beta chain). The data were taken from a study of response to subunit inactivated influenza vaccine. This CDR3 has 15 amino acids. The V end lost 5 bases, the J end lost 3 bases, and 17 bases lay between the germline ends. MiXCR, run by TCRdb on the RT-PCR reads, gives a single entry per CDR3 protein. The sample has roughly 190,000 distinct CDR3 sequences, 12% seen once; the top ten hold approximately 30%. These sequences were also reported in another study, on T cells expressing NK-cell markers. From that paper: 5'RACE template switching built TCR beta cDNA with unique molecular identifiers. Dominant NKG2C+ clonotypes in six donors made up about 1.0-8% of CD8+ T cells.

This sequence was found in a man aged 45 to 65 who received an inactivated influenza vaccine. This material consisted of CD8+ T cells sorted from PBMCs, taken about 11 days after vaccination. This chain uses TRBV12-3 or TRBV12-4 with TRBJ2-7, with D perhaps being TRBD1 or TRBD2 (5 bases each). The CDR3 DNA follows: TGTGCCAGCAGTCCGTCTCCGGGGCGCCGCTACGAGCAGTACTTC. Residues: CASSPSPGRRYEQYF.